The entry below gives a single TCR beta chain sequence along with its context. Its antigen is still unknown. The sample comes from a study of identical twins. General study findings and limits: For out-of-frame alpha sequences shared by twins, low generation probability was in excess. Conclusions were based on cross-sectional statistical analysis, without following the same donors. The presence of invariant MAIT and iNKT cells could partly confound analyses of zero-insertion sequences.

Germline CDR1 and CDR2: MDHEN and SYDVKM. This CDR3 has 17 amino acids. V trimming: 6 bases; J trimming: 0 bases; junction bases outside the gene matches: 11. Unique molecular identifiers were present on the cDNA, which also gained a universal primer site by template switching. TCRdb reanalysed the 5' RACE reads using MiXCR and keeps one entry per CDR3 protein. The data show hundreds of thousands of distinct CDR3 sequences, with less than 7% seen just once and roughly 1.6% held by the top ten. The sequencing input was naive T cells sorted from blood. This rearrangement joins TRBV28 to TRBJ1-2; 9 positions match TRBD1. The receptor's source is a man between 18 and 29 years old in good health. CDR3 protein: CASRLAGQGIANYGYTF. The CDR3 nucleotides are TGTGCCAGCAGGCTCGCCGGACAGGGGATAGCTAACTATGGCTACACCTTC.